This TCR beta chain was sequenced in a study of shared clonotypes between healthy human individuals. Sequencing used immunoSEQ multiplex PCR; TCRdb keeps in-frame clones, though not all of them. The table lists over a million clones, about 75% of them singletons. CDR3 length: 17 residues. The V end lost 1 base, the J end lost 0 bases, and 13 bases lay between the germline ends. Per the germline V gene, CDR1 is MNHNS and CDR2 is SASEGT. The sequence was obtained from a man between 18 and 35 years old in good health. Specimen: memory CD4+ T cells sorted from blood. Stated subset: CD45RA-negative fraction. The chain links TRBV6-1 to TRBJ1-5; D gene uncertain. The CDR3 is CASSEEYGSLSNQPQHF. The CDR3 coding sequence is TGTGCCAGCAGTGAAGAGTACGGATCTCTTAGCAATCAGCCCCAGCATTTT.